The 26 T cell receptor beta chains in this list originate from one sample, sequenced in a study of blood T cell repertoires in COVID-19. The table came from immunoSEQ multiplex PCR; TCRdb's copy has only in-frame clones and leaves some out. Seen here are about 140,000 clones, 84% observed once, and the top ten hold roughly 8.3%. The sample comprised peripheral blood. The receptors here all came from a woman older than 75 in a cohort sampled during active or convalescent COVID-19.

The chain links TRBV5-1 to TRBJ2-7; 9 nucleotides match TRBD2. Germline loops: CDR1 SGHRS, CDR2 YFSETQ. The CDR3 length is 15 residues. V lost 0 bases, J lost 4 bases, and 5 bases stayed unmatched. The CDR3 here is CASSLASGGRYEQYF. CDR3 sequence (DNA): TGCGCCAGCAGCTTGGCCAGCGGGGGGAGGTACGAGCAGTACTTC.

The V gene is TRBV11-2, the J gene TRBJ2-7; 7 nucleotides agree with TRBD1. The V gene end was trimmed by 5 bases and the J gene end by 4 bases; junction bases not matched to a gene: 2. Germline CDR1 SGHAT, CDR2 FQNNGV. The length of the CDR3 is 12 residues. CDR3 nucleotide sequence: TGTGCCAGCAGCGCGACAGGGTACGAGCAGTACTTC. As protein: CASSATGYEQYF.

This rearrangement joins TRBV9 to TRBJ1-2; no definite D call. This CDR3 is built from 13 residues. The V end was cut by 0 bases, the J end by 5 bases, with 8 bases between. Germline V gene data show CDR1 as SGDLS and CDR2 as YYNGEE. The chain's CDR3 is CASSVGPTYGYTF. As DNA, the CDR3 is TGTGCCAGCAGCGTAGGCCCTACTTATGGCTACACCTTC.

The CDR3 nucleotides are TGTGCCTGGAGCCAGGGACTCTACGAGCAGTACTTC. Protein product: CAWSQGLYEQYF. This chain uses TRBV30 with TRBJ2-7, with D possibly matching TRBD2 (6 bases). This CDR3 spans 12 amino acids. V was shortened by 3 bases and J by 3 bases, with 9 bases between the two germline ends. The germline V gene encodes CDR1 GTSNPN and CDR2 SVGIG (reference sequence).

The CDR3 loop is CASSQDWDRSTDTQYF. CDR3 DNA: TGCGCCAGCAGCCAAGACTGGGACAGGAGCACAGATACGCAGTATTTT. The chain has TRBV4-1 and TRBJ2-3; TRBD1 aligns across 8 bases. The CDR3 covers 16 residues. V lost 0 bases to trimming and J lost 0 bases; unmatched junction nucleotides: 2. Germline loops: CDR1 MGHRA, CDR2 YSYEKL.

The chain carries TRBV7-9 and TRBJ1-2, with TRBD1 identical over 8 bases. With V trimmed by 8 bases and J by 5 bases, 7 bases remained unmatched. This CDR3 region has 13 residues. Germline V gene sequence: CDR1 SEHNR, CDR2 FQNEAQ (reference sequence). The CDR3 DNA follows: TGTGCCAGCGAGCAGGGGGCTTTTTATGGCTACACCTTC. Translation: CASEQGAFYGYTF.

The chain recombines TRBV5-4 with TRBJ1-2; maybe TRBD1 (5 bases). This CDR3 spans 14 amino acids. Germline CDR1 SGHNT, CDR2 YYREEE (reference sequence). V was shortened by 1 base and J by 2 bases, with 9 bases between the two germline ends. The CDR3 reads CASSLKGLNYGYTF. CDR3 in DNA: TGTGCCAGCAGCTTGAAGGGACTCAACTATGGCTACACCTTC.

The rearrangement joins TRBV7-2 to TRBJ2-2, with 11 bases identical to TRBD2. The CDR3 length is 18 residues. Looked up from germline, CDR1 is SGHTA and CDR2 is FQGNSA. With V trimmed by 0 bases and J by 6 bases, 9 bases remained unmatched. CDR3 in DNA: TGTGCCAGCAGCTTAGCTTTTGGGCTAGCGGGGGGTGCCGGGGAGCTGTTTTTT. Its protein product is CASSLAFGLAGGAGELFF.

The count of this clone is one. V usage is TRBV19 and J usage is TRBJ1-2; no clear D gene. The CDR3 extends over 13 amino acids. Germline V gene sequence: CDR1 LNHDA, CDR2 SQIVND (reference sequence). The V and J ends lost 2 bases and 1 base respectively, with 5 bases between them. CDR3 coding DNA: TGTGCCAGTAGTATAAACGGTAACTATGGCTACACCTTC. This translates into CASSINGNYGYTF.

V is TRBV5-1 and J is TRBJ2-3, with 9 bases aligning to TRBD2. Germline lookup yields CDR1 SGHRS and CDR2 YFSETQ. There are 15 residues in the CDR3. Germline trimming cut 1 base from V and 2 bases from J; bases unmatched to any gene: 2. The CDR3 coding sequence is TGCGCCAGCAGCTTGCTAGCGGGGAACACAGATACGCAGTATTTT. Translated: CASSLLAGNTDTQYF.

V and J are TRBV6-2 or TRBV6-3 and TRBJ2-1; D call uncertain. Germline V lookup: CDR1 MNHEY, CDR2 SVGEGT. Trimming shortened V by 1 base and J by 0 bases, and 4 bases separated the two germline ends. The CDR3 is made up of 14 amino acids. The CDR3 region has the DNA TGTGCCAGCAGTTACTTCCACTCCTACAATGAGCAGTTCTTC. Amino acid sequence: CASSYFHSYNEQFF.

This chain joins TRBV5-5 and TRBJ1-4; 7 nucleotides line up with TRBD1. Germline CDR1 is SGHKS and CDR2 is YYEKEE (reference sequence). The CDR3 totals 14 residues. The ends lost 4 bases at V and 7 bases at J; junction bases unmatched: 7. The CDR3 DNA is TGTGCCAGCAGCACTCGACAGGGAATTGAAAAACTGTTTTTT. Its translation: CASSTRQGIEKLFF. The full variable domain, rest sourced from reference TRBV5-5 and TRBJ1-4, is DAGVTQSPTHLIKTRGQQVTLRCSPISGHKSVSWYQQVLGQGPQFIFQYYEKEERGRGNFPDRFSARQFPNYSSELNVNALLLGDSALYLCASSTRQGIEKLFFGSGTQLSVL.

The gene calls are TRBV2 and TRBJ1-4; D not resolved. Trimming shortened V by 4 bases and J by 0 bases, and 12 bases separated the two germline ends. The CDR3 consists of 16 residues. Germline CDR1 is SNHLY and CDR2 is FYNNEI. The CDR3 loop is CASSGFRSATNEKLFF. The CDR3 coding sequence is TGTGCCAGCAGTGGGTTTCGGAGTGCAACTAATGAAAAACTGTTTTTT.

The chain joins TRBV5-1 to TRBJ2-7, with 8 bases matching TRBD1. Germline V gene sequence: CDR1 SGHRS, CDR2 YFSETQ. The V and J ends lost 5 bases and 3 bases, in that order; junction bases with no gene match: 7. The CDR3 contains 14 residues. The CDR3 coding sequence is TGCGCCAGCAGGGAGACAGGGGAAGGCTACGAGCAGTACTTC. As protein: CASRETGEGYEQYF.

The V gene is TRBV5-1, the J gene TRBJ2-2; 9 positions agree with TRBD2. The CDR3 covers 14 residues. The V gene's germline CDR1 is SGHRS and CDR2 YFSETQ. Trimming cost V 2 bases and J 9 bases; bases outside gene matches: 5. CDR3: CASSFRGGARELFF. As DNA, the CDR3 is TGCGCCAGCAGCTTCCGCGGGGGGGCCCGGGAGCTGTTTTTT. Together with reference TRBV5-1 and TRBJ2-2, the CDR3 gives the full variable domain: KAGVTQTPRYLIKTRGQQVTLSCSPISGHRSVSWYQQTPGQGLQFLFEYFSETQRNKGNFPGRFSGRQFSNSRSEMNVSTLELGDSALYLCASSFRGGARELFFGEGSRLTVL.

The genes are TRBV7-8 and TRBJ1-1, with D perhaps matching TRBD1 (5 bases). This CDR3 comprises 13 residues. The germline gives CDR1 SGHVS, CDR2 FQNEAQ. V dropped 0 bases and J dropped 6 bases, with 8 bases sitting between them. CDR3 sequence: CASSLAGGSEAFF. DNA of the CDR3: TGTGCCAGCAGCTTAGCGGGGGGGTCTGAAGCTTTCTTT. Supplemented by reference TRBV7-8 and TRBJ1-1, the full variable domain reads GAGVSQSPRYKVAKRGQDVALRCDPISGHVSLFWYQQALGQGPEFLTYFQNEAQLDKSGLPSDRFFAERPEGSVSTLKIQRTQQEDSAVYLCASSLAGGSEAFFGQGTRLTVV.

The table lists this clone with a few counts. The J gene is TRBJ2-1, the V gene TRBV6-2 or TRBV6-3; 12 positions match TRBD2. There are 18 residues in the CDR3. Trimming cost V 2 bases and J 5 bases; bases outside gene matches: 10. Germline V gene lookup returns CDR1 MNHEY and CDR2 SVGEGT. Here the CDR3 reads CASSYRTSGALIHNEQFF. For the CDR3, the DNA is TGTGCCAGCAGTTACCGGACTAGCGGGGCCCTCATCCACAATGAGCAGTTCTTC.

The chain joins TRBV11-2 to TRBJ2-3; D perhaps matches TRBD1 (5 bases). V was shortened by 1 base and J by 0 bases, with 11 bases between the two germline ends. Germline-derived CDR1 and CDR2 are SGHAT and FQNNGV. The CDR3 consists of 16 residues. In DNA form, the CDR3 reads TGTGCCAGCAGCTTAGGACAGCTATCTAGCACAGATACGCAGTATTTT. This translates into CASSLGQLSSTDTQYF.

The rearrangement links TRBV30 to TRBJ2-7; TRBD2 is a possible D gene (5 bases). The CDR3 runs to 16 residues. V shed 0 bases and J shed 1 base, with 16 bases lying between them. Germline loops: CDR1 GTSNPN, CDR2 SVGIG (reference sequence). DNA for the CDR3: TGTGCCTGGAGTGTAGCTTCGCGGAGGTTGTCCTACGAGCAGTACGTC. Its protein is CAWSVASRRLSYEQYV.

In this sample, this clone turned up once. V usage is TRBV18 and J usage is TRBJ2-5; 10 nucleotides agree with TRBD2. The V gene end was trimmed by 0 bases and the J gene end by 3 bases; junction bases not matched to a gene: 1. Germline V lookup: CDR1 KGHSH, CDR2 LQKENI. The length of the CDR3 is 15 residues. The CDR3 spells CASSPPLAGEETQYF. The CDR3 region has the DNA TGTGCCAGCTCACCACCGCTAGCGGGGGAAGAGACCCAGTACTTC.

CDR3 region: CASSRSRVGETQYF. The CDR3 nucleotides are TGTGCCAGCAGCAGAAGCAGGGTAGGGGAGACCCAGTACTTC. The rearrangement joins TRBV11-2 to TRBJ2-5, with TRBD1 as a possible D gene (5 bases). V lost 5 bases, J lost 5 bases, and 15 bases lay in between. The germline CDR1 and CDR2 sequences are SGHAT and FQNNGV. This CDR3 spans 14 amino acids.

J is TRBJ2-7 and V is TRBV9, with D possibly TRBD2 on 6 matching bases. The CDR3 extends over 14 amino acids. Looked up from germline, CDR1 is SGDLS and CDR2 is YYNGEE. V lost 0 bases and J 5 bases, leaving 12 bases between the germline ends. CDR3 DNA: TGTGCCAGCAGCGTAGATTCAGGGAGGCACGAGCAGTACTTC. Its translation is CASSVDSGRHEQYF.

The V gene is TRBV18, the J gene TRBJ2-7; TRBD1 agrees at 7 bases. The CDR3 totals 14 residues. Germline V gene lookup returns CDR1 KGHSH and CDR2 LQKENI. J lost 4 bases, V lost 1 base, and 4 bases had no gene match. CDR3 sequence reads: CASSPRGGRYEQYF. The CDR3 region has the DNA TGTGCCAGCTCACCACGAGGGGGCCGGTACGAGCAGTACTTC.

The chain joins TRBV9 to TRBJ2-7, with 8 bases lining up with TRBD2. J was trimmed by 3 bases and V by 0 bases; bases with no gene match: 8. Germline lookup yields CDR1 SGDLS and CDR2 YYNGEE. The CDR3 sequence is 16 residues long. In DNA, the CDR3 is TGTGCCAGCAGCGTAGAGGGACTAGAATCTTACTACGAGCAGTACGTC. The encoded protein is CASSVEGLESYYEQYV.

This clone was observed a single time. CDR3 sequence (DNA): TGTGCCAGCAGCCCCCGGGTGAGGGACAGGGGGCGAGCTGAAGCTTTCTTT. Translation gives CASSPRVRDRGRAEAFF. V and J are TRBV7-9 and TRBJ1-1; 12 bases line up with TRBD1. Germline CDR1 and CDR2: SEHNR and FQNEAQ (reference sequence). V gave up 5 bases and J gave up 6 bases; unmatched junction bases: 13. This CDR3 comprises 17 residues.

The rearrangement joins TRBV19 to TRBJ2-1; D not certain. From germline, CDR1 is LNHDA and CDR2 SQIVND (reference sequence). This CDR3 comprises 16 residues. V was cut by 9 bases and J by 1 base, with 19 bases left in between. CDR3 sequence (DNA): TGTGCCAGCCCCATCGGTAACAGATGTTCCTACAATGAGCAGTTCTTC. This gives the protein CASPIGNRCSYNEQFF.